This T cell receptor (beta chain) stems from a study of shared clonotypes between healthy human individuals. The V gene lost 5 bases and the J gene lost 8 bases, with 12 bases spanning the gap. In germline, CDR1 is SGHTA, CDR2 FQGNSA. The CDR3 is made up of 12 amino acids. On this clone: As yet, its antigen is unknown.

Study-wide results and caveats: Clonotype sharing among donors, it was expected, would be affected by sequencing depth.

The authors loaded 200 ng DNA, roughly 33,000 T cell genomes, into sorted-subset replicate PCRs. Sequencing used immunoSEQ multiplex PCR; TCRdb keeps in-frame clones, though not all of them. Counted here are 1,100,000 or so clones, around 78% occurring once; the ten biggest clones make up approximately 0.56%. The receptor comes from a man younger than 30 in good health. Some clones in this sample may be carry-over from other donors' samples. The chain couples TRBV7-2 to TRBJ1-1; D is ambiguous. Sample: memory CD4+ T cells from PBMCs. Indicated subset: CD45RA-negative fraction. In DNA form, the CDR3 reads TGTGCCAGCAGCCCCTCGAGGACCGAAGCTTTCTTT. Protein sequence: CASSPSRTEAFF. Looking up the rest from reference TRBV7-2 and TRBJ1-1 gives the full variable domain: GAGVSQSPSNKVTEKGKDVELRCDPISGHTALYWYRQSLGQGLEFLIYFQGNSAPDKSGLPSDRFSAERTGGSVSTLTIQRTQQEDSAVYLCASSPSRTEAFFGQGTRLTVV.